This passage covers 21 T cell receptor beta chains from one sample sequenced in a study of CD8+ T cells in alopecia areata. Reverse transcribed after extraction, RNA yielded cDNA as the sequencing template. Measured with immunoSEQ multiplex PCR; TCRdb has only the in-frame clones, and not every one. The table includes about 150,000 clones, 45% to 60% detected once. Sequenced: CD4+ T cells sorted from blood. All receptors come from a human donor in good health.

V is TRBV29-1 and J is TRBJ1-1; D gene ambiguous. V was clipped by 6 bases and J by 1 base, with 18 bases between them. Germline V gene lookup returns CDR1 SQVTM and CDR2 ANQGSEA. This CDR3 is 15 amino acids long. CDR3 sequence reads: CSVIISGFSNTEAFF. The CDR3 DNA follows: TGCAGCGTCATTATTTCTGGATTCTCGAACACTGAAGCTTTCTTT.

V and J are TRBV11-2 and TRBJ2-1; unclear D gene. Trimming pared 5 bases from V and 12 bases from J, leaving 14 bases between. There are 12 residues in the CDR3. Per the germline V gene, CDR1 is SGHAT and CDR2 is FQNNGV. The CDR3 here is CASSPDTGAQFF. The CDR3 nucleotides are TGTGCCAGCAGCCCAGATACTGGTGCGCAGTTCTTC.

The CDR3 loop is CSVFTTTGPKVLAKNIQYF. The CDR3, as DNA: TGCAGCGTCTTTACCACGACAGGGCCCAAAGTTCTAGCCAAAAACATTCAGTACTTC. This sequence joins TRBV29-1 and TRBJ2-4; 7 bases map to TRBD1. The CDR3 is made up of 19 amino acids. Germline-derived CDR1 and CDR2 are SQVTM and ANQGSEA. With V trimmed by 6 bases and J by 0 bases, 20 bases remained unmatched. Based on the CDR3 plus reference TRBV29-1 and TRBJ2-4, the full variable domain is SAVISQKPSRDICQRGTSLTIQCQVDSQVTMMFWYRQQPGQSLTLIATANQGSEATYESGFVIDKFPISRPNLTFSTLTVSNMSPEDSSIYLCSVFTTTGPKVLAKNIQYFGAGTRLSVL.

The chain has TRBV19 and TRBJ1-1; 7 nucleotides agree with TRBD1. The trim removed 5 bases at V and 3 bases at J, leaving 3 bases unmatched. The germline CDR1 and CDR2 sequences are LNHDA and SQIVND (reference sequence). CDR3 length: 13 residues. The CDR3 sequence is CASSRQGYTEAFF. CDR3 DNA sequence: TGTGCCAGTAGTCGACAGGGCTACACTGAAGCTTTCTTT.

V is TRBV9 and J is TRBJ2-7, with a tentative D call TRBD2 (6 bases). Germline loops: CDR1 SGDLS, CDR2 YYNGEE. The V gene lost 0 bases and the J gene lost 3 bases, with 13 bases spanning the gap. This CDR3 has 15 amino acids. CDR3 in DNA: TGTGCCAGCAGCGTAGCTACTGGGGGAGGCTACGAGCAGTACTTC. It is translated as CASSVATGGGYEQYF.

The chain is built from TRBV5-6 and TRBJ2-1, with 13 bases aligning to TRBD2. In germline, CDR1 is SGHDT, CDR2 YYEEEE. V trimming: 4 bases; J trimming: 6 bases; junction bases outside the gene matches: 4. The CDR3 is 15 amino acids. CDR3: CASSRTSGSVNEQFF. The CDR3 nucleotides read TGTGCCAGCAGCAGGACTAGCGGGAGTGTCAATGAGCAGTTCTTC.

About this clone: In the same sample, other DNA sequences code for this CDR3. The chain joins TRBV29-1 to TRBJ2-3; TRBD1 matches at 7 bases. There are 12 residues in the CDR3. Trimming took 4 bases from V and 6 from J; bases not matched to a gene: 4. CDR1 SQVTM and CDR2 ANQGSEA come from the germline V gene. DNA of the CDR3: TGCAGCGTTGGACAGGGCGGGGATACGCAGTATTTT. This translates into CSVGQGGDTQYF.

This clone was seen a few times. V gene TRBV29-1 combines with J gene TRBJ2-7; D gene uncertain. The CDR3 has 13 amino acids. CDR1 SQVTM and CDR2 ANQGSEA come from the germline V gene. V lost 4 bases and J 6 bases, leaving 16 bases between the germline ends. This CDR3 is CSVVIHRVSEQYF. Here the CDR3 DNA reads TGCAGCGTTGTCATCCACCGGGTCTCCGAGCAGTACTTC.

The V and J genes are TRBV2 and TRBJ2-7; 11 bases map to TRBD1. Trimming took 5 bases from V and 6 from J; bases not matched to a gene: 9. This CDR3 has 15 residues. Germline values: CDR1 SNHLY, CDR2 FYNNEI. In DNA form, the CDR3 reads TGTGCCAGCAGTTCAGTGGACAGGGGGCAAGGCGAGCAGTACTTC. Protein sequence: CASSSVDRGQGEQYF. Variable domain in full (rest from reference TRBV2 and TRBJ2-7): EPEVTQTPSHQVTQMGQEVILRCVPISNHLYFYWYRQILGQKVEFLVSFYNNEISEKSEIFDDQFSVERPDGSNFTLKIRSTKLEDSAMYFCASSSVDRGQGEQYFGPGTRLTVT.

The chain joins TRBV19 to TRBJ1-2, with a weak D call TRBD1 (6 bases). From germline, CDR1 is LNHDA and CDR2 SQIVND (reference sequence). Trimming removed 4 bases at V and 7 bases at J, with 16 bases between. This CDR3 contains 14 residues. The CDR3 DNA follows: TGTGCCAGTAGTACCTCAGCGGGGGCAAGTGGCTACACCTTC. Protein sequence: CASSTSAGASGYTF.

The rearrangement uses TRBV7-3 and TRBJ2-5, with D unclear. CDR1 is SGHTA and CDR2 is FQGTGA in the germline V gene. V gave up 5 bases and J gave up 11 bases, with 21 bases separating them. The CDR3 loop spans 14 amino acids. The CDR3 nucleotides read TGTGCCAGCAGCCTCCGGGCCCTCGTGGAAGAGCAGTACTTC. This gives the protein CASSLRALVEEQYF.

V and J are TRBV10-1 and TRBJ2-2; weak D call: TRBD2 (6 bases). CDR3 length: 13 amino acids. V dropped 5 bases and J dropped 5 bases, with 9 bases sitting between them. CDR1 WNHNN and CDR2 SYGVQD come from the germline V gene (reference sequence). The CDR3 DNA follows: TGCGCCAGCAGTTCGGAGGGGACCGGGGAGCTGTTTTTT. Amino acids: CASSSEGTGELFF.

The chain has TRBV7-9 and TRBJ1-5, with 7 bases that match TRBD1. The V and J ends lost 6 bases and 3 bases, in that order; junction bases with no gene match: 2. This CDR3 has 13 residues. CDR1 and CDR2 from the germline V gene are SEHNR and FQNEAQ (reference sequence). CDR3 coding DNA: TGTGCCAGCAGTGACAGGGTCAATCAGCCCCAGCATTTT. Its protein product is CASSDRVNQPQHF.

This sequence joins TRBV2 and TRBJ2-3; D uncertain. V was trimmed by 6 bases and J by 5 bases, leaving 12 bases between them. This CDR3 region has 13 residues. The germline CDR1 and CDR2 sequences are SNHLY and FYNNEI. The CDR3 loop reads CASSANLGDTQYF. The CDR3 region has the DNA TGTGCCAGCAGCGCGAACTTGGGAGATACGCAGTATTTT.

The chain is built from TRBV6-5 and TRBJ2-5; 9 bases match TRBD2. The CDR3 consists of 15 residues. Trimming at V came to 5 bases and at J to 6 bases, leaving 10 bases not matched to a gene. Germline V lookup: CDR1 MNHEY, CDR2 SVGAGI. This CDR3 is CASSRTSVGSKTQYF. In DNA form, the CDR3 reads TGTGCCAGCAGTCGGACTAGCGTGGGGTCGAAGACCCAGTACTTC.

This chain connects TRBV7-8 to TRBJ2-5; the D is unclear. Germline CDR1 is SGHVS and CDR2 is FQNEAQ. The CDR3 totals 14 residues. Trimming cost V 4 bases and J 1 base, with 10 bases left between them. CDR3 nucleotides: TGTGCCAGCAGCTCCGCTCTGGGCCAAGAGACCCAGTACTTC. This codes for CASSSALGQETQYF.

In its sample, this clone was seen a few times. The CDR3: CASSLSALRNTIYF. The CDR3 region has the DNA TGTGCCAGCAGTTTATCCGCCCTCCGAAACACCATATATTTT. The chain couples TRBV28 to TRBJ1-3; no clear D. Germline values: CDR1 MDHEN, CDR2 SYDVKM. V lost 1 base and J 5 bases, leaving 9 bases between the germline ends. The CDR3 runs 14 residues.

This chain links TRBV6-1 with TRBJ1-1; possible D gene TRBD1, 5 bases. Trimming took 2 bases from V and 2 from J, leaving 9 bases between them. The CDR3 is 14 amino acids. Germline V lookup: CDR1 MNHNS, CDR2 SASEGT. The chain's CDR3 is CASSEFQGNTEAFF. CDR3 nucleotide sequence: TGTGCCAGCAGTGAATTTCAGGGAAACACTGAAGCTTTCTTT.

V gene TRBV15 combines with J gene TRBJ2-1; TRBD2 might be the D (5 bases). This CDR3 contains 13 residues. Looked up from germline, CDR1 is LNHNV and CDR2 is YYDKDF (reference sequence). Trimming removed 3 bases at V and 9 bases at J, with 12 bases between. The DNA for the CDR3 is TGTGCCACCAGCAGGAGGGCGGGCACTGAGCAGTTCTTC. It encodes CATSRRAGTEQFF.

On this clone itself: This same CDR3 is encoded by further DNA sequences in the sample. V usage is TRBV30 and J usage is TRBJ1-5; D unclear. Deletions cut 0 bases from V and 4 bases from J, with 7 bases between. This CDR3 is built from 13 residues. The germline gives CDR1 GTSNPN, CDR2 SVGIG (reference sequence). DNA of the CDR3: TGTGCCTGGAGTGTACGCGGGAATCAGCCCCAGCATTTT. This sequence encodes CAWSVRGNQPQHF.

The chain carries TRBV25-1 and TRBJ2-7; 7 nucleotides agree with TRBD1. V shed 3 bases and J 5 bases; nucleotides not matched to a gene: 13. Germline CDR1 MGHDK, CDR2 SYGVNS. The CDR3 loop spans 16 amino acids. The CDR3 nucleotides read TGTGCCAGCAGTGACCCGGACAGGCGATCGTTAGACGAGCAGTACTTC. This codes for CASSDPDRRSLDEQYF.